A selection of T cell receptor beta chains follows, all from one sample in a study of early T cells in non-severe SARS-CoV-2 infection. Each CDR3 protein gets one entry after TCRdb re-called the 5' RACE reads with MiXCR. The table records 40,000 to 55,000 distinct CDR3 sequences, approximately 13% of them present only once. The sequenced material came from whole blood. The receptor source for this set is an adult who was a healthcare worker with PCR-confirmed SARS-CoV-2 infection or an uninfected control (not recorded which). Both conserved end residues are part of each CDR3. A D gene is named only where the DNA matches it firmly. For some rows the clone size is stated as once, few or many, or as a class when expanded; others skip it.

size	V	J	D	CDR3	DNA
NA	TRBV7-9	TRBJ2-5	NA	CASSLSLGVETQYF	TGTGCCAGCAGCTTATCCCTCGGGGTGGAGACCCAGTACTTC
many	TRBV19	TRBJ2-7	NA	CASSTQGRSSYEQYF	TGTGCCAGTAGTACCCAGGGGCGTAGCTCCTACGAGCAGTACTTC
many	TRBV20-1	TRBJ1-1	TRBD1	CSARDPGAGGWTEAFF	TGCAGTGCTAGAGACCCAGGGGCAGGGGGCTGGACTGAAGCTTTCTTT
NA	TRBV7-9	TRBJ1-2	NA	CASSLAPRQDPDGYTF	TGTGCCAGCAGCTTAGCCCCGAGACAGGACCCGGATGGCTACACCTTC
few	TRBV12-3/TRBV12-4	TRBJ2-5	NA	CASRLLGTETQYF	TGTGCCAGCAGACTCCTGGGGACGGAGACCCAGTACTTC
many	TRBV6-4	TRBJ2-3	TRBD1	CARFTDRESTDTQYF	TGTGCCAGGTTCACGGACAGGGAAAGCACAGATACGCAGTATTTT
many	TRBV6-1	TRBJ1-2	NA	CASSERADYGYTF	TGTGCCAGCAGTGAAAGAGCCGATTATGGCTACACCTTC
many	TRBV12-3/TRBV12-4	TRBJ2-7	NA	CASSIQGYEQYF	TGTGCCAGCAGTATACAGGGATACGAGCAGTACTTC
many	TRBV6-6	TRBJ2-6	NA	CASSGANVLTF	TGTGCGAGCTCTGGGGCCAACGTCCTGACTTTC
NA	TRBV7-3	TRBJ2-6	NA	CASSYSGASGANVLTF	TGTGCCAGCAGTTATAGTGGGGCCTCTGGGGCCAACGTCCTGACTTTC
many	TRBV11-1	TRBJ2-1	NA	CASSLNWGSPYNEQFF	TGTGCCAGCAGCTTAAATTGGGGGAGCCCCTACAATGAGCAGTTCTTC
many	TRBV24-1	TRBJ2-7	TRBD2	CATQEAGGPYEQYF	TGTGCCACCCAGGAAGCGGGAGGGCCCTACGAGCAGTACTTC
few	TRBV5-1	TRBJ2-5	NA	CASSKGGQSQETQYF	TGCGCCAGCAGCAAGGGGGGACAGAGCCAAGAGACCCAGTACTTC
few	TRBV5-1	TRBJ1-2	NA	CASSLGQIKYGYTF	TGCGCCAGCAGCTTGGGACAGATTAAGTATGGCTACACCTTC
few	TRBV29-1	TRBJ2-3	NA	CSVGGALTDTQYF	TGCAGCGTTGGGGGGGCCCTCACAGATACGCAGTATTTT
many	TRBV12-3/TRBV12-4	TRBJ2-7	TRBD1	CASSPTRDRMYF	TGTGCCAGCAGCCCGACCCGGGACAGGATGTACTTC
few	TRBV27	TRBJ2-7	TRBD2	CASRTTSGTSLRSHF	TGTGCCAGCAGGACGACTAGCGGGACGTCGCTGCGGTCCCACTTC
many	TRBV27	TRBJ1-2	TRBD1	CASRGGQGASVSVGYTF	TGTGCCAGCAGGGGAGGACAGGGGGCTTCGGTTTCTGTTGGCTACACCTTC
NA	TRBV7-3	TRBJ2-2	NA	CASSLNFPNTGELFF	TGTGCCAGCAGCTTAAACTTCCCGAACACCGGGGAGCTGTTTTTT
many	TRBV20-1	TRBJ2-5	NA	CSASKGVQETQYF	TGCAGTGCTAGCAAGGGAGTACAAGAGACCCAGTACTTC